One sample yielded the 4 T cell receptor beta chains listed below, sequenced in a study of blood T cell repertoires in COVID-19. Using immunoSEQ multiplex PCR, the repertoire was profiled, and TCRdb retains in-frame clones only, with some absent. The sample lists more than 200,000 clones, over 75% occurring once. Sequencing input: PBMCs or T cells enriched from blood (not recorded which). These receptor sequences come from a man aged 40-50 years who had recovered from COVID-19.

This rearrangement joins TRBV7-9 to TRBJ1-1; a weak D match, TRBD1 (6 bases). The CDR3 has 16 residues. The ends were cut back, 5 bases at V and 1 base at J, with 17 bases in the middle. Looked up from germline, CDR1 is SEHNR and CDR2 is FQNEAQ (reference sequence). As DNA, the CDR3 is TGTGCCAGCAGCGAGAGCTCCGGGACAACGAACACTGAAGCTTTCTTT. This sequence encodes CASSESSGTTNTEAFF.

This chain joins TRBV18 and TRBJ2-6; 9 bases are shared with TRBD1. V dropped 5 bases and J dropped 1; count of bases not matched to a gene: 9. CDR1 and CDR2 from the germline V gene are KGHSH and LQKENI. The CDR3 contains 18 residues. DNA of the CDR3: TGTGCCAGCTCAGTTATTGGACAGGGGCTTTCTGGGGCCAACGTCCTGACTTTC. Amino acid sequence: CASSVIGQGLSGANVLTF.

This clone was observed once. V gene TRBV28 combines with J gene TRBJ1-5; 12 nucleotides line up with TRBD1. CDR1 and CDR2 (germline): MDHEN, SYDVKM. The CDR3 is 16 amino acids. Trimming at V came to 6 bases and at J to 2 bases, leaving 5 bases not matched to a gene. CDR3 protein: CASRGQGAGGNQPQHF. In DNA form, the CDR3 reads TGTGCCAGCAGGGGACAGGGGGCGGGGGGCAATCAGCCCCAGCATTTT.

The chain couples TRBV19 to TRBJ1-1, with 9 nucleotides matching TRBD1. CDR1 is LNHDA and CDR2 is SQIVND in the germline V gene (reference sequence). The length of the CDR3 is 15 residues. The V segment lost 7 bases and the J segment 3 bases; nucleotides outside the gene matches: 9. In DNA, the CDR3 is TGTGCCAGTAAGACAGGGGGGCTAGGGGACACTGAAGCTTTCTTT. It is translated as CASKTGGLGDTEAFF.